These 27 T cell receptor beta chains were sequenced from one sample in a study of identical twins. TCRdb re-called the 5' RACE reads with MiXCR, one entry per CDR3 protein. The table lists fewer than 900,000 distinct CDR3 sequences, 21% of them singletons. This sample also appeared in a second study, on T cells expressing NK-cell markers.

Sequenced input: PBMCs. These receptors came from a woman aged 18 to 35 in good health.

This sequence joins TRBV6-1 and TRBJ2-2, with D hard to call. V dropped 10 bases and J dropped 5 bases, with 14 bases sitting between them. This CDR3 has 13 amino acids. Germline loops: CDR1 MNHNS, CDR2 SASEGT. The CDR3 bases are TGTGCCACCGTGAGGCTCGAAACCGGGGAGCTGTTTTTT. As protein: CATVRLETGELFF.

This sequence joins TRBV19 and TRBJ2-1, with 12 bases lining up with TRBD2. V shed 5 bases and J 2 bases; nucleotides not matched to a gene: 4. The CDR3 is made up of 16 amino acids. CDR1 and CDR2 (germline): LNHDA, SQIVND (reference sequence). Here the CDR3 reads CASSPRTSGTYNEQFF. CDR3 DNA: TGTGCCAGTAGTCCTAGGACTAGCGGGACCTACAATGAGCAGTTCTTC.

This chain links TRBV5-1 with TRBJ1-1; the D gene is possibly TRBD1 (6 bases). This CDR3 contains 14 residues. Looked up from germline, CDR1 is SGHRS and CDR2 is YFSETQ. Trimming took 0 bases from V and 6 from J, leaving 12 bases between them. DNA for the CDR3: TGCGCCAGCAGCTTGGCGGGGGGGCAGGCTGAAGCTTTCTTT. This gives the protein CASSLAGGQAEAFF.

The genes are TRBV30 and TRBJ2-1; D unclear. CDR3 length equals 17 residues. Looked up from germline, CDR1 is GTSNPN and CDR2 is SVGIG (reference sequence). V lost 2 bases to trimming and J lost 0 bases, with 17 bases between them. The DNA for the CDR3 is TGTGCCTGGAGTACCCTGTTAAACCACAACTCCTACAATGAGCAGTTCTTC. Translation gives CAWSTLLNHNSYNEQFF.

The chain joins TRBV12-3 or TRBV12-4 to TRBJ2-1; 9 nucleotides line up with TRBD2. V was pared by 5 bases and J by 0 bases, with 5 bases of the junction left unmatched. This CDR3 is built from 16 residues. DNA of the CDR3: TGTGCCAGCAGTACCCTAGCGGGGAACTCCTACAATGAGCAGTTCTTC. Translated, it gives CASSTLAGNSYNEQFF.

This clonotype was counted a few times. This chain uses TRBV12-5 with TRBJ2-5, with 7 bases aligning to TRBD1. After removal of 3 bases from V and 3 bases from J, the junction contained 4 bases not matched to a gene. The germline V gene has CDR1 LGHNT and CDR2 FRNRAP. The CDR3 spans 14 residues. CDR3 nucleotides: TGTGCTAGTGGTTTTATAGGACAGGAAGAGACCCAGTACTTC. Translating gives CASGFIGQEETQYF.

This clonotype occurred many times. In DNA form, the CDR3 reads TGCAGCGGACGGCGGGACAGGGATTACAATGAGCAGTTCTTC. Its translation is CSGRRDRDYNEQFF. The chain couples TRBV29-1 to TRBJ2-1; 9 bases map to TRBD1. The CDR3 is 14 residues long. V trimming: 7 bases; J trimming: 4 bases; junction bases outside the gene matches: 8. Per germline, CDR1 SQVTM and CDR2 ANQGSEA.

The rearrangement uses TRBV20-1 and TRBJ2-1, with 10 bases matching TRBD1. Germline V gene lookup returns CDR1 DFQATT and CDR2 SNEGSKA (reference sequence). Unmatched junction bases numbered 13, after V lost 3 bases and J lost 5 bases. This CDR3 has 17 residues. DNA for the CDR3: TGCAGTGCTAGTGGGTGGGGACAGGGGAAAATAGACAATGAGCAGTTCTTC. It is translated as CSASGWGQGKIDNEQFF.

The V gene is TRBV11-2, the J gene TRBJ2-4; D is uncertain. This CDR3 spans 13 amino acids. Germline CDR1 SGHAT, CDR2 FQNNGV. With 6 bases removed from V and 0 bases from J, the gap between germline ends came to 6 bases. CDR3 sequence: CASRAVAKNIQYF. DNA for the CDR3: TGTGCCAGCAGGGCTGTAGCCAAAAACATTCAGTACTTC.

The J gene is TRBJ2-1, the V gene TRBV12-3 or TRBV12-4; a weak D match, TRBD2 (5 bases). Trimming removed 5 bases at V and 6 bases at J, with 23 bases between. CDR3 length equals 17 residues. The DNA of the CDR3 is TGTGCCAGCAGTCTGTCTCTAACTAGTAATTTCCCCAATGAGCAGTTCTTC. Residues: CASSLSLTSNFPNEQFF.

This clonotype was recorded a few times. The chain employs TRBV15 and TRBJ2-7, with D perhaps matching TRBD2 (6 bases). Germline lookup yields CDR1 LNHNV and CDR2 YYDKDF (reference sequence). CDR3 length: 13 residues. Trimming took 3 bases from V and 3 from J, leaving 9 bases between them. CDR3 nucleotides: TGTGCCACCAGCAGCCCTAGCGACTACGAGCAGTACTTC. Encoded protein: CATSSPSDYEQYF.

The chain joins TRBV10-3 to TRBJ1-1; the match to TRBD1 covers 7 bases. The germline CDR1 and CDR2 sequences are ENHRY and SYGVKD. V gave up 8 bases and J gave up 0 bases; unmatched junction bases: 6. The CDR3 is made up of 14 amino acids. The CDR3 protein is CAISWDSLNTEAFF. CDR3 DNA sequence: TGTGCCATCTCCTGGGACAGCCTGAACACTGAAGCTTTCTTT.

This chain joins TRBV7-9 and TRBJ1-5; the D is unclear. This CDR3 comprises 17 residues. The ends were cut back, 6 bases at V and 0 bases at J, with 18 bases in the middle. Looked up from germline, CDR1 is SEHNR and CDR2 is FQNEAQ (reference sequence). The CDR3 nucleotides are TGTGCCAGCAGTTTGGACCTTTACCCGCATAGCAATCAGCCCCAGCATTTT. The encoded protein is CASSLDLYPHSNQPQHF.

This sequence joins TRBV5-6 and TRBJ2-3; the D call may be TRBD1 or TRBD2 (5 bases each). Germline CDR1 SGHDT, CDR2 YYEEEE. Trimming took 8 bases from V and 3 from J, leaving 10 bases between them. The length of the CDR3 is 12 residues. This chain's CDR3 is CASGWGTDTQYF. CDR3 in DNA: TGTGCCAGTGGCTGGGGGACAGATACGCAGTATTTT.

This clonotype was seen only a few times. The V gene is TRBV20-1, the J gene TRBJ1-2; 8 bases are a match to TRBD1. The CDR3 extends over 13 amino acids. V dropped 6 bases and J dropped 8; count of bases not matched to a gene: 11. Germline V gene lookup returns CDR1 DFQATT and CDR2 SNEGSKA (reference sequence). The CDR3 loop is CSAHRTGRGGYTF. As DNA, the CDR3 is TGCAGTGCCCATAGGACAGGGAGGGGCGGCTACACCTTC.

This clonotype was recorded at least ten times. This chain connects TRBV11-2 to TRBJ2-7; TRBD1 might be the D (6 bases). CDR1 is SGHAT and CDR2 is FQNNGV in the germline V gene. Trimming pared 1 base from V and 3 bases from J, leaving 16 bases between. CDR3 length: 16 residues. Written as DNA, the CDR3 is TGTGCCAGCAGCTTAGCTCTCGGACAGCCTGACTACGAGCAGTACTTC. The encoded protein is CASSLALGQPDYEQYF. Looking up the rest from reference TRBV11-2 and TRBJ2-7 gives the full variable domain: EAGVAQSPRYKIIEKRQSVAFWCNPISGHATLYWYQQILGQGPKLLIQFQNNGVVDDSQLPKDRFSAERLKGVDSTLKIQPAKLEDSAVYLCASSLALGQPDYEQYFGPGTRLTVT.

The rearrangement uses TRBV24-1 and TRBJ2-5, with D possibly matching TRBD1 (6 bases). Trimming shortened V by 8 bases and J by 5 bases, and 17 bases separated the two germline ends. Looked up from germline, CDR1 is KGHDR and CDR2 is SFDVKD. This CDR3 contains 14 residues. Here the CDR3 DNA reads TGTGCCACCATCAGGGGTGGACGTCGGGAGACCCAGTACTTC. This sequence encodes CATIRGGRRETQYF.

The J gene is TRBJ2-3, the V gene TRBV5-1; D is undetermined. V lost 4 bases and J lost 8, with 14 bases in between. This CDR3 is built from 13 residues. Germline CDR1 SGHRS, CDR2 YFSETQ. This CDR3 is CASSELPAGTQYF. The CDR3 DNA sequence: TGCGCCAGCAGCGAATTGCCAGCAGGTACGCAGTATTTT. The variable domain in full, with the rest retrieved from reference TRBV5-1 and TRBJ2-3, is KAGVTQTPRYLIKTRGQQVTLSCSPISGHRSVSWYQQTPGQGLQFLFEYFSETQRNKGNFPGRFSGRQFSNSRSEMNVSTLELGDSALYLCASSELPAGTQYFGPGTRLTVL.

The chain employs TRBV6-2 or TRBV6-3 and TRBJ2-5, with D possibly TRBD2 on 6 matching bases. CDR3 length: 13 residues. Germline V gene lookup returns CDR1 MNHEY and CDR2 SVGEGT. V was cut by 5 bases and J by 9 bases, with 16 bases left in between. DNA for the CDR3: TGTGCCAGCAGTGCGATAGCGGTCGCGGCCCAGTACTTC. Translating gives CASSAIAVAAQYF.

This rearrangement joins TRBV14 to TRBJ2-1, with no clear D. CDR1 SGHDN and CDR2 FVKESK come from the germline V gene. The CDR3 totals 13 residues. V was trimmed by 1 base and J by 7 bases, leaving 8 bases between them. CDR3 region: CASSQVSENEQFF. DNA of the CDR3: TGTGCCAGCAGCCAAGTTTCCGAGAATGAGCAGTTCTTC.

This chain joins TRBV20-1 and TRBJ2-5, with 8 bases fitting TRBD1. Germline CDR1 is DFQATT and CDR2 is SNEGSKA (reference sequence). V lost 2 bases and J lost 5; bases outside the gene matches: 10. This CDR3 region has 15 residues. CDR3 DNA: TGCAGTGCTAGATTAACTCAGGGGGCATGGGAGACCCAGTACTTC. Its protein is CSARLTQGAWETQYF.

This clonotype came up a few times. The V and J genes are TRBV7-9 and TRBJ1-1; D possibly corresponds to TRBD1 (5 bases). The germline V gene encodes CDR1 SEHNR and CDR2 FQNEAQ (reference sequence). CDR3 size: 14 residues. Trimming pared 5 bases from V and 4 bases from J, leaving 14 bases between. The CDR3 region has the DNA TGTGCCAGCAGCCCCTCAGGGAGGGCCACTGAAGCTTTCTTT. It encodes CASSPSGRATEAFF.

This clonotype was seen a few times. The chain uses TRBV18 and TRBJ2-1; D gene unclear. The germline CDR1 and CDR2 sequences are KGHSH and LQKENI. The CDR3 length is 14 residues. Trimming took off 0 bases at V and 6 bases at J, with 9 bases between the two ends. CDR3 sequence (DNA): TGTGCCAGCTCACCACCGTCTCTAGGCAATGAGCAGTTCTTC. Its protein is CASSPPSLGNEQFF.

This clonotype has a handful of counts. The gene calls are TRBV12-3 or TRBV12-4 and TRBJ2-3; D perhaps matches TRBD1 (5 bases). V was shortened by 1 base and J by 5 bases, with 16 bases between the two germline ends. The CDR3 is 16 amino acids. The CDR3 spells CASSLVAGWLGDTQYF. In DNA, the CDR3 is TGTGCCAGCAGTTTAGTAGCAGGGTGGTTAGGAGATACGCAGTATTTT.

This clonotype appeared a few times. This chain links TRBV20-1 with TRBJ1-4; D not certain. In germline, CDR1 is DFQATT, CDR2 SNEGSKA (reference sequence). CDR3 length: 11 residues. With 0 bases removed from V and 11 bases from J, the gap between germline ends came to 7 bases. The CDR3 spells CSARDPTKLFF. The CDR3 bases are TGCAGTGCTAGAGATCCTACGAAACTGTTTTTT.

The chain is built from TRBV20-1 and TRBJ2-5, with 10 bases that match TRBD2. J lost 5 bases, V lost 5 bases, and 2 bases had no gene match. Germline CDR1 reads DFQATT; CDR2 reads SNEGSKA (reference sequence). The length of the CDR3 is 12 residues. The CDR3 is CSAWTSGETQYF. The CDR3 DNA is TGCAGTGCTTGGACTAGCGGTGAGACCCAGTACTTC.

V is TRBV7-2 and J is TRBJ1-5; D uncertain. Trimming removed 3 bases at V and 5 bases at J, with 8 bases between. The CDR3 consists of 13 residues. Germline CDR1 and CDR2: SGHTA and FQGNSA. The DNA for the CDR3 is TGTGCCAGCAGCTTTAATGGGGATCAGCCCCAGCATTTT. The encoded protein is CASSFNGDQPQHF. The full variable domain, with the rest looked up from reference TRBV7-2 and TRBJ1-5, is GAGVSQSPSNKVTEKGKDVELRCDPISGHTALYWYRQSLGQGLEFLIYFQGNSAPDKSGLPSDRFSAERTGGSVSTLTIQRTQQEDSAVYLCASSFNGDQPQHFGDGTRLSIL.